The T cell receptor (beta chain) under discussion was sequenced for a study of blood T cell repertoires in COVID-19. Study in general: Samples came from the United States, Italy and Spain, spanning acute and convalescent COVID-19. Sources were T cells, B-cell-depleted T cells, or PBMCs; the material itself was cDNA or gDNA.

During active infection, Seattle patients enrolled and were then monitored through disease. The CDR3 covers 15 residues. From germline, CDR1 is SGHNT and CDR2 YENEEA. The V end lost 2 bases, the J end lost 9 bases, and 14 bases lay between the germline ends. Libraries were prepared by immunoSEQ multiplex PCR; TCRdb keeps only in-frame clonotypes and omits some of them. The table has more than 150,000 clones, around 87% seen once. Sequenced sample: peripheral blood. The genes are TRBV11-3 and TRBJ1-6, with TRBD1 as a possible D gene (5 bases). The clonotype comes from a woman in her sixties or seventies with COVID-19, enrolled during active disease. CDR3 coding DNA: TGTGCCAGCAGCTTAAGAATTCAGGGTTCTTCACCCCTCCACTTT. Translation: CASSLRIQGSSPLHF.